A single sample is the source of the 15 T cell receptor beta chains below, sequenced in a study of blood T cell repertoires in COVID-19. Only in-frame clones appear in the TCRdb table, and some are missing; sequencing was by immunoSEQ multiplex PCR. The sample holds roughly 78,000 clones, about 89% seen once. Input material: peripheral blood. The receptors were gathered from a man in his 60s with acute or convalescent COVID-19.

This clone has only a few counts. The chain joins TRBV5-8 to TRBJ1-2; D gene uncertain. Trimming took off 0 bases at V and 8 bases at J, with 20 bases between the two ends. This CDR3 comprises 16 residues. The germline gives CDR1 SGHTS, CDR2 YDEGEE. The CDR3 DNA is TGTGCCAGCAGCTTGGGAATGTCTCACATCGGGAGCGGCTACACCTTC. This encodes CASSLGMSHIGSGYTF. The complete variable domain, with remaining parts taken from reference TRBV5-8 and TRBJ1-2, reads EAGVTQSPTHLIKTRGQQATLRCSPISGHTSVYWYQQALGLGLQFLLWYDEGEERNRGNFPPRFSGRQFPNYSSELNVNALELEDSALYLCASSLGMSHIGSGYTFGSGTRLTVV.

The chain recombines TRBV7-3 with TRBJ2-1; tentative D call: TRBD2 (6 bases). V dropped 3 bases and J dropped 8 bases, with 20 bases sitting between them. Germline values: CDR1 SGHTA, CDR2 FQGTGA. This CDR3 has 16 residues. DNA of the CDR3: TGTGCCAGCAGCTTCCGACTAGTAGGGGATATAGATGAGCAGTTCTTC. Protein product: CASSFRLVGDIDEQFF.

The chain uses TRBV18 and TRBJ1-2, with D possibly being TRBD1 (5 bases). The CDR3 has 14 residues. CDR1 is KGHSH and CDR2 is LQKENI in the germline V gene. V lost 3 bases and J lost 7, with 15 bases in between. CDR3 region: CASSPSASGGGYTF. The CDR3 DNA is TGTGCCAGCTCACCTTCCGCCTCGGGGGGTGGCTACACCTTC.

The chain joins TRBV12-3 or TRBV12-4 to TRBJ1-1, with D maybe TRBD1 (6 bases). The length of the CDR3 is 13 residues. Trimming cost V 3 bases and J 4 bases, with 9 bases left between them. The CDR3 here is CASSFQGTTEAFF. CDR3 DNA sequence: TGTGCCAGCAGTTTTCAGGGGACCACTGAAGCTTTCTTT.

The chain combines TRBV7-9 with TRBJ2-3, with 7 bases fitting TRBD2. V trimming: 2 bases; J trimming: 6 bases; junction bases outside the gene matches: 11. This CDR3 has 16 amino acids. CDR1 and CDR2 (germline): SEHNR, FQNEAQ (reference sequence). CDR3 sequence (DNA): TGTGCCAGCAGCTTACCCTTGACGGGGGGTGGGGATACGCAGTATTTT. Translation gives CASSLPLTGGGDTQYF.

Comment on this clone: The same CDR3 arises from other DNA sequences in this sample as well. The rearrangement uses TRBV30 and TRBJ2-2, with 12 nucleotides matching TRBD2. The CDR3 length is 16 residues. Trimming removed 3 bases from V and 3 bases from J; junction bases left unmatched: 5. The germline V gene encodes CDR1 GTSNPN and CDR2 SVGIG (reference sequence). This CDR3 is CAWRGLAGAHTGELFF. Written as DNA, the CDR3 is TGTGCCTGGAGGGGACTAGCGGGCGCTCACACCGGGGAGCTGTTTTTT.

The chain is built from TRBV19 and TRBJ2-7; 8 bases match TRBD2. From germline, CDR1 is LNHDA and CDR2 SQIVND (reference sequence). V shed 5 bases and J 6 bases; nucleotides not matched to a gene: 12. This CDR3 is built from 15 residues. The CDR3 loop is CASSSRPGGLFEQYF. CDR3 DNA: TGTGCCAGTAGTTCTAGACCGGGAGGGCTTTTCGAGCAGTACTTC.

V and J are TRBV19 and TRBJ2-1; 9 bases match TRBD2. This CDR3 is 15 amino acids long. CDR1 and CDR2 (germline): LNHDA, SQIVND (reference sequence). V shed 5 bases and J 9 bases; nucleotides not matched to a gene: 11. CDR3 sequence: CASSPRRGRAGEQFF. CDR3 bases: TGTGCCAGTAGTCCGCGTCGCGGGAGGGCAGGTGAGCAGTTCTTC.

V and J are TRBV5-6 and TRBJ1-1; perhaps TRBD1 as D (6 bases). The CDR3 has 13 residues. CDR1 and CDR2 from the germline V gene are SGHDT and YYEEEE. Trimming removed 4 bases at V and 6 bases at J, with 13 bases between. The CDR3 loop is CASSASRGAEAFF. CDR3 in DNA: TGTGCCAGCAGCGCTAGCAGGGGCGCTGAAGCTTTCTTT. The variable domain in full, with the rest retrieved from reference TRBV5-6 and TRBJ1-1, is DAGVTQSPTHLIKTRGQQVTLRCSPKSGHDTVSWYQQALGQGPQFIFQYYEEEERQRGNFPDRFSGHQFPNYSSELNVNALLLGDSALYLCASSASRGAEAFFGQGTRLTVV.

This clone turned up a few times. The CDR3 region has the DNA TGCGCCAGCAGTCAAGCGGTACAGGGAACTAATGAAAAACTGTTTTTT. This sequence encodes CASSQAVQGTNEKLFF. J is TRBJ1-4 and V is TRBV23-1; weak D call: TRBD1 (6 bases). TRBV23-1 is given ORF status, its function remaining uncertain. The CDR3 covers 16 residues. V shed 2 bases and J shed 1 base, with 11 bases lying between them.

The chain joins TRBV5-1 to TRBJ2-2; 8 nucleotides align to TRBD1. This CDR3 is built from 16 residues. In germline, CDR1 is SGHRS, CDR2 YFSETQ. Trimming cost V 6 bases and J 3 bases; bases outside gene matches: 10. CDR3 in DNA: TGCGCCAGCAATGATGGTAGACAGGGGTACACCGGGGAGCTGTTTTTT. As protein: CASNDGRQGYTGELFF.

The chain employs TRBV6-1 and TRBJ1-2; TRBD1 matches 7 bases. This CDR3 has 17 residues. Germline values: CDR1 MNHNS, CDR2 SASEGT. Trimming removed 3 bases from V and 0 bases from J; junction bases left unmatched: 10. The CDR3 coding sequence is TGTGCCAGCAGTGACCTCCTACCAGGGACAGCTAACTATGGCTACACCTTC. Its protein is CASSDLLPGTANYGYTF.

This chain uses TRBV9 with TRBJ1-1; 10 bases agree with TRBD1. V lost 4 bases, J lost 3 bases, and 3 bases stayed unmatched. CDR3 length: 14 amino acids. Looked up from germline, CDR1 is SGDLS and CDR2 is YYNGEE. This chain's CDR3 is CASSPGTGDTEAFF. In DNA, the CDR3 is TGTGCCAGCAGCCCAGGGACAGGGGACACTGAAGCTTTCTTT.

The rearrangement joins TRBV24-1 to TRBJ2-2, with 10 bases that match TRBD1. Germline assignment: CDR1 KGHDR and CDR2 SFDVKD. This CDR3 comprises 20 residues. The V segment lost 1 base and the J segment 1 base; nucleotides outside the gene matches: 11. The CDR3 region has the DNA TGTGCCACCAGTGATTTTCGACAGGGGGCTGGTTCGGTGAACACCGGGGAGCTGTTTTTT. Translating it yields CATSDFRQGAGSVNTGELFF.

CDR3 DNA: TGTGCCACCAACGAGCGGGGTGGTACGCAGTATTTT. Translated: CATNERGGTQYF. V usage is TRBV24-1 and J usage is TRBJ2-3; TRBD2 matches 7 bases. Germline CDR1 reads KGHDR; CDR2 reads SFDVKD. With 8 bases clipped from V and 8 bases from J, the junction kept 6 bases outside the gene matches. CDR3 size: 12 residues.